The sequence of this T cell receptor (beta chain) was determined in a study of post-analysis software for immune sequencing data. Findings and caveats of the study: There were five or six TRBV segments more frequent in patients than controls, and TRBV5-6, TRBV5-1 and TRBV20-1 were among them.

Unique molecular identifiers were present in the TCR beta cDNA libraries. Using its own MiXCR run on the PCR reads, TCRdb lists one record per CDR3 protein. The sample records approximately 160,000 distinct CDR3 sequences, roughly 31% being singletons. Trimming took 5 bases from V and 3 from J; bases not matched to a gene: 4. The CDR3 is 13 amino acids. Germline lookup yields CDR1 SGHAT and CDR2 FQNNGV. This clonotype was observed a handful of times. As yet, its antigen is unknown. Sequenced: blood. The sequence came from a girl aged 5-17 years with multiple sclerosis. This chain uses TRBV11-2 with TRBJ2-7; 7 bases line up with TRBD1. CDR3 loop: CASSIYRGYEQYF. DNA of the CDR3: TGTGCCAGCAGCATCTACAGGGGCTACGAGCAGTACTTC.